The 22 T cell receptor beta chains presented below share a single source sample, sequenced in a study of CD8 T cells in Susac syndrome. Random hexamers served to reverse transcribe roughly 0.45 to 1 ug RNA. A single record per CDR3 protein comes from TCRdb applying MiXCR to the immunoSEQ multiplex PCR reads. The sample records 75,000 to 100,000 distinct CDR3 sequences, 95% being singletons. Specimen: CD8+ T cells from PBMCs. Receptor source: a human donor with Susac syndrome.

The genes are TRBV29-1 and TRBJ1-5; a possible D gene is TRBD1 (5 bases). CDR1 is SQVTM and CDR2 is ANQGSEA in the germline V gene. This CDR3 comprises 13 residues. V was pared by 4 bases and J by 4 bases, with 11 bases between. The CDR3 sequence is CSVGVEGNQPQHF. The CDR3 nucleotides are TGCAGCGTTGGGGTGGAGGGGAATCAGCCCCAGCATTTT.

This clonotype was seen a single time. This chain links TRBV15 with TRBJ2-4; 7 bases line up with TRBD2. V gave up 0 bases and J gave up 6 bases; unmatched junction bases: 5. The CDR3 loop spans 15 amino acids. Germline loops: CDR1 LNHNV, CDR2 YYDKDF (reference sequence). CDR3 loop: CATSREAGPANIQYF. The CDR3 DNA follows: TGTGCCACCAGCAGAGAAGCGGGACCAGCAAACATTCAGTACTTC.

This clonotype turned up a few times. In DNA, the CDR3 is TGTGCCAGCAGAGGGGGAACGGGAGAGACCCAGTACTTC. This gives the protein CASRGGTGETQYF. The V gene is TRBV7-2, the J gene TRBJ2-5; D is possibly TRBD1 (6 bases). Trimming pared 6 bases from V and 4 bases from J, leaving 12 bases between. The germline V gene has CDR1 SGHTA and CDR2 FQGNSA. This CDR3 region has 13 residues.

The V gene is TRBV29-1, the J gene TRBJ2-3, with 7 bases that match TRBD1. The V gene end was trimmed by 7 bases and the J gene end by 6 bases; junction bases not matched to a gene: 10. Germline V gene sequence: CDR1 SQVTM, CDR2 ANQGSEA. The CDR3 is 13 residues long. CDR3: CSGTGALGDTQYF. CDR3 sequence (DNA): TGCAGCGGCACAGGGGCTTTGGGGGATACGCAGTATTTT.

The chain has TRBV20-1 and TRBJ1-5; TRBD1 matches at 9 bases. The CDR3 has 18 residues. V lost 0 bases and J lost 6; bases outside the gene matches: 15. CDR1 is DFQATT, CDR2 SNEGSKA, per germline (reference sequence). The CDR3 protein is CSARDEWGTGRSSQPQHF. In DNA, the CDR3 is TGCAGTGCTAGAGATGAGTGGGGGACAGGGAGGTCCAGTCAGCCCCAGCATTTT.

This rearrangement joins TRBV5-1 to TRBJ1-1, with 7 bases lining up with TRBD1. The length of the CDR3 is 15 residues. CDR1 is SGHRS, CDR2 YFSETQ, per germline. J gave up 1 base and V 4 bases, and 7 bases lay outside the gene matches. CDR3 loop: CASSLAGGANTEAFF. CDR3 coding DNA: TGCGCCAGCAGCCTGGCAGGGGGGGCGAACACTGAAGCTTTCTTT.

The chain couples TRBV5-4 to TRBJ2-3, with D possibly matching TRBD2 (5 bases). V was pared by 6 bases and J by 0 bases, with 17 bases between. Germline V lookup: CDR1 SGHNT, CDR2 YYREEE (reference sequence). The CDR3 contains 16 residues. The CDR3 coding sequence is TGTGCCAGCACCGCGGGCAGCGGATTAAGCACAGATACGCAGTATTTT. It encodes CASTAGSGLSTDTQYF. Full variable domain (outside the CDR3, taken from reference TRBV5-4 and TRBJ2-3): ETGVTQSPTHLIKTRGQQVTLRCSSQSGHNTVSWYQQALGQGPQFIFQYYREEENGRGNFPPRFSGLQFPNYSSELNVNALELDDSALYLCASTAGSGLSTDTQYFGPGTRLTVL.

This clonotype came up once. The chain links TRBV12-3 or TRBV12-4 to TRBJ2-1, with 7 bases matching TRBD2. The CDR3 loop spans 17 amino acids. The J segment lost 3 bases and the V segment lost 3 bases, leaving 11 bases of the junction unmatched. The CDR3 sequence: CASSFLVAGSFYNEQFF. Here the CDR3 DNA reads TGTGCCAGCAGTTTCCTGGTAGCGGGTTCATTCTACAATGAGCAGTTCTTC.

V and J are TRBV15 and TRBJ2-7, with no clear D. Germline lookup yields CDR1 LNHNV and CDR2 YYDKDF (reference sequence). Trimming stripped 0 bases from V and 0 bases from J, with 9 bases between. The CDR3 length is 15 residues. Here the CDR3 DNA reads TGTGCCACCAGCAGAGAGCGATTTAGCTCCTACGAGCAGTACTTC. This translates into CATSRERFSSYEQYF.

The chain recombines TRBV3-1 with TRBJ1-2; no firm D call. In germline, CDR1 is LGHDT, CDR2 YNNKEL (reference sequence). The CDR3 has 10 residues. Trimming left V 10 bases short and J 3 bases short, with 6 bases between. The CDR3 here is CATLHYGYTF. The CDR3 DNA reads TGTGCCACCCTACACTATGGCTACACCTTC.

The rearrangement uses TRBV28 and TRBJ2-7, with 8 positions matching TRBD1. Germline V CDR1 and CDR2: MDHEN, SYDVKM. Trimming at V came to 10 bases and at J to 0 bases, leaving 5 bases not matched to a gene. This CDR3 spans 13 amino acids. DNA for the CDR3: TGTGCCACCTGGGACAGGAGCTCCTACGAGCAGTACTTC. As protein: CATWDRSSYEQYF.

This clonotype was recorded only once. This chain joins TRBV6-5 and TRBJ2-1; 11 bases line up with TRBD1. The CDR3 covers 15 residues. Germline V CDR1 and CDR2: MNHEY, SVGAGI. With 2 bases clipped from V and 4 bases from J, the junction kept 1 base outside the gene matches. DNA for the CDR3: TGTGCCAGCAGTTACGGGACAGGGGGTTACAATGAGCAGTTCTTC. Protein sequence: CASSYGTGGYNEQFF.

The rearrangement uses TRBV27 and TRBJ2-7; D may be TRBD1 (6 bases). The CDR3 has 16 amino acids. CDR1 MNHEY and CDR2 SMNVEV come from the germline V gene (reference sequence). Trimming removed 0 bases from V and 0 bases from J, with 12 bases in between. The CDR3 here is CASSLSQGDVSYEQYF. The CDR3 region has the DNA TGTGCCAGCAGTTTATCACAGGGAGACGTCTCCTACGAGCAGTACTTC.

The V and J genes are TRBV7-9 and TRBJ1-1; no clear D gene. The V and J ends lost 7 bases and 3 bases respectively, with 9 bases between them. CDR1 is SEHNR and CDR2 is FQNEAQ in the germline V gene (reference sequence). The CDR3 is 12 residues long. The CDR3 loop is CASINSDTEAFF. The CDR3 coding sequence is TGTGCCAGCATTAACAGCGACACTGAAGCTTTCTTT.

V usage is TRBV15 and J usage is TRBJ1-5, with a possible D match to TRBD1 (5 bases). V gave up 0 bases and J gave up 7 bases, with 13 bases separating them. Germline loops: CDR1 LNHNV, CDR2 YYDKDF (reference sequence). The CDR3 is made up of 15 amino acids. The CDR3 DNA reads as TGTGCCACCAGCAGAGATATGGGGGGAAGGCAGCCCCAGCATTTT. Translation: CATSRDMGGRQPQHF.

The genes are TRBV15 and TRBJ1-1; D unresolved. Germline lookup yields CDR1 LNHNV and CDR2 YYDKDF (reference sequence). The length of the CDR3 is 13 residues. The V end lost 0 bases, the J end lost 8 bases, and 10 bases lay between the germline ends. Here the CDR3 reads CATSRDRGSEAFF. Written as DNA, the CDR3 is TGTGCCACCAGCAGAGATCGGGGATCAGAAGCTTTCTTT.

This clonotype was counted once. The CDR3 coding sequence is TGCAGCGTCCTCGGACAGGGTTCGAGCTCTGGAAACACCATATATTTT. It yields the protein CSVLGQGSSSGNTIYF. The genes are TRBV29-1 and TRBJ1-3; 8 bases are a match to TRBD1. With V trimmed by 6 bases and J by 0 bases, 10 bases remained unmatched. This CDR3 is built from 16 residues. Germline CDR1 reads SQVTM; CDR2 reads ANQGSEA.

This chain links TRBV14 with TRBJ2-1; a weak D match, TRBD2 (6 bases). In germline, CDR1 is SGHDN, CDR2 FVKESK. CDR3 length: 14 amino acids. V was shortened by 3 bases and J by 11 bases, with 17 bases between the two germline ends. The CDR3 sequence: CASSQGLPVLQQFF. Here the CDR3 DNA reads TGTGCCAGCAGCCAGGGACTGCCAGTCCTACAGCAGTTCTTC.

CDR3 amino acids: CAISDPLAGAHNEQFF. In DNA form, the CDR3 reads TGTGCCATCAGTGACCCCCTAGCGGGAGCCCACAATGAGCAGTTCTTC. The V gene is TRBV10-3, the J gene TRBJ2-1; 10 bases match TRBD2. CDR3 length equals 16 residues. CDR1 is ENHRY and CDR2 is SYGVKD in the germline V gene. J was trimmed by 5 bases and V by 3 bases; bases with no gene match: 7.

The chain carries TRBV5-1 and TRBJ2-1; 14 bases are shared with TRBD2. Germline CDR1 is SGHRS and CDR2 is YFSETQ. V lost 4 bases and J lost 9; bases outside the gene matches: 6. The CDR3 extends over 15 amino acids. The CDR3 DNA sequence: TGCGCCAGCAGCCTCGGACTAGCGGGAGGCATTGAGCAGTTCTTC. Its protein is CASSLGLAGGIEQFF.

The gene calls are TRBV9 and TRBJ2-1; 9 bases map to TRBD2. V was pared by 4 bases and J by 8 bases, with 10 bases of the junction left unmatched. Per germline, CDR1 SGDLS and CDR2 YYNGEE. The CDR3 extends over 15 amino acids. CDR3 coding DNA: TGTGCCAGCAGCCCGACCGTAGCGGGAGCCCATGAGCAGTTCTTC. The encoded protein is CASSPTVAGAHEQFF.

This sequence joins TRBV9 and TRBJ2-1; 7 bases are a match to TRBD1. The J segment lost 7 bases and the V segment lost 4 bases, leaving 8 bases of the junction unmatched. The CDR3 is made up of 14 amino acids. CDR1 is SGDLS and CDR2 is YYNGEE in the germline V gene. CDR3 protein: CASSSTTGLNEQFF. DNA of the CDR3: TGTGCCAGCAGCTCCACGACAGGGCTGAATGAGCAGTTCTTC.